The entry that follows covers one T cell receptor (beta chain) sequence. Its cognate antigen has yet to be identified. Qualities for individual bases were not recorded, and no much larger clone is one base off. This entry comes from a study of blood T cell repertoires in COVID-19 (dated by TCRdb to 2019 to 2021). Background for the entire study: Collaborator samples came from the United States, Italy and Spain and covered acute and convalescent phases of COVID-19. Nearly every sample came with metadata listing a de-identified subject ID, COVID-19 status, age in years and sex. Where available, HLA class I and class II types were obtained from metadata supplied by the sample provider rather than from assay-based typing. The dataset comprised deeply sampled blood TCRbeta repertoires from subjects exposed to, actively infected with, or recovered from COVID-19. The material from the prospective study consisted of cDNA or gDNA derived from T cells, B-cell-depleted T cells, or PBMCs. Samples came from the ongoing ImmuneRACE study (first 160 participants) plus 1,254 subjects from 6 global collaborators. The repertoires were released in a freely available public database intended as a resource for research on the immune response to SARS-CoV-2.

From the cysteine up to the phenylalanine, the CDR3 has a length of 16 residues. The CDR3 DNA has 48 bases and is translated from base 1. Compared with germline, V lacks 0 bases and J lacks 1 base; bases without a gene match: 6. CDR1 and CDR2, per the germline V gene, are SGHDT and YYEEEE. Findings and caveats that apply to the study as a whole: Clinical and demographic metadata were provided uncurated, with the amount varying by source and participant.

One collaborating source in Seattle enrolled patients during active infection and followed them longitudinally through the course of disease. Whole blood was collected in K2EDTA tubes by collaborating institutions according to the institutions' own protocols. Collaborator samples were shipped for TCRbeta analysis as frozen whole blood, isolated PBMCs, or DNA extracted from either sample type. TCRbeta CDR3 regions were amplified from genomic DNA by means of the immunoSEQ Assay, a bias-controlled multiplex PCR. For the original study's pipeline: The number of nucleated cells in each sample was estimated by amplification of reference gene primers within the assay. To quantify the absolute abundance of each unique TCRbeta CDR3 rearrangement, sequence reads were collapsed and filtered. Productive Simpson clonality was computed per sample as the square root of Simpson's diversity index over productive rearrangements. TCRdb limited this immuneACCESS table to in-frame rearrangements with V and J called. A share of clones is missing; checked studies link under half to unresolved V genes, and the rest is unexplained. That table furnishes V, J and clone size, whereas the DNA furnished D and trimming. In this sample the table shows around 250,000 clones, around nine tenths of which occur a single time. The ten largest clones add up to roughly 10% of the sample.

Source material: peripheral blood. The sequence was collected from a woman in her 70s with COVID-19, enrolled during active disease. The rearrangement joined TRBV5-6 to TRBJ1-1; 7 bases in the junction line up with TRBD1. The bases read TGTGCCAGCAGCTTGGTATGGGCAGGGGGGAACACTGAAGCTTTCTTT. This codes for CASSLVWAGGNTEAFF.